This T cell receptor beta chain was recovered during a study of shared clonotypes between healthy human individuals. Overall study findings and caveats: Donors were few, which limited the genetic and exposure-history diversity represented.

With regard to this clone: The antigen remains unidentified.

The assay was immunoSEQ multiplex PCR, and TCRdb's table has in-frame clones only and misses some. The sample includes hundreds of thousands of clones, about 74% of them seen just once. The TCR comes from a woman in her thirties or forties in good health. Some clones in this sample may be carry-over from other donors' samples. The sequenced sample consisted of PBMCs.

The CDR3 region is CAWSSGTDYGYTF. The CDR3 bases are TGTGCCTGGAGTTCCGGGACGGACTATGGCTACACCTTC. The chain couples TRBV30 to TRBJ1-2; D perhaps matches TRBD1 (5 bases). Trimming stripped 2 bases from V and 3 bases from J, with 10 bases between. Germline V gene lookup returns CDR1 GTSNPN and CDR2 SVGIG (reference sequence). This CDR3 spans 13 amino acids.